The 24 T cell receptor beta chains below come from one sample, sequenced in a study of human CD8 memory T cell subsets. UMI-labeled 5' RACE generated the TCR beta libraries. TCRdb reprocessed the 5' RACE reads; each CDR3 protein has one entry and no DNA is given. The sample has 5,000 to 7,500 distinct CDR3 sequences, and its top ten clones hold roughly 40%. The source material was CD8+ effector memory T cells (TEM) sorted from PBMCs. Regarding subset: effector memory CD8 T cells, CCR7- CD45RO+ CD95+. The receptors shown here come from a human donor in good health.

This chain joins TRBV19 and TRBJ1-5; TCRdb returns TRBD1, unconfirmable since there is no DNA. The CDR3 is 16 amino acids. Germline V gene data show CDR1 as LNHDA and CDR2 as SQIVND (reference sequence). This CDR3 is CASSLSDRHSNQPQHF. The full variable domain, its missing parts supplied by reference TRBV19 and TRBJ1-5, is DGGITQSPKYLFRKEGQNVTLSCEQNLNHDAMYWYRQDPGQGLRLIYYSQIVNDFQKGDIAEGYSVSREKKESFPLTVTSAQKNPTAFYLCASSLSDRHSNQPQHFGDGTRLSIL.

The chain employs TRBV19 and TRBJ1-2; the D call of TRBD1 rests on TCRdb alone, since no DNA is present to check it. CDR3 length: 15 residues. Per the germline V gene, CDR1 is LNHDA and CDR2 is SQIVND (reference sequence). CDR3: CASSLATGTSYGYTF.

V is TRBV12-3 or TRBV12-4 and J is TRBJ2-7. The length of the CDR3 is 14 residues. CDR3 in amino acids: CASSPQGSSYEQYF.

V is TRBV28 and J is TRBJ2-7; lacking DNA, the TRBD2 call made by TCRdb goes unchecked. This CDR3 contains 15 residues. Germline V lookup: CDR1 MDHEN, CDR2 SYDVKM. CDR3 sequence: CASSPQSGLPYEQYF.

V usage is TRBV12-3 or TRBV12-4 and J usage is TRBJ2-7; TCRdb calls TRBD1, which cannot be checked without DNA. The CDR3 is 14 residues long. The CDR3 loop is CASTLGDGSYEQYF.

The CDR3 reads CASSQDFRSYEQYF. The chain uses TRBV14 and TRBJ2-7. The CDR3 loop spans 14 amino acids. In germline, CDR1 is SGHDN, CDR2 FVKESK.

The genes are TRBV6-5 and TRBJ1-5. From germline, CDR1 is MNHEY and CDR2 SVGAGI. The length of the CDR3 is 13 residues. CDR3 region: CASSYSVGQPQHF.

This chain joins TRBV6-2 or TRBV6-3 and TRBJ2-3; TCRdb picks TRBD2, but there is no DNA to check that call. The CDR3 covers 16 residues. Germline values: CDR1 MNHEY, CDR2 SVGEGT. The CDR3 protein is CASSYYELAGTDTQYF.

This clonotype registers medium-sized by frequency. V gene TRBV13 combines with J gene TRBJ2-7; TCRdb selects TRBD1, and the lack of DNA leaves this call unchecked. The CDR3 sequence is 14 residues long. Per germline, CDR1 PRHDT and CDR2 FYEKMQ (reference sequence). The chain's CDR3 is CASSYAGSRYEQYF.

The gene calls are TRBV24-1 and TRBJ1-2. The CDR3 loop spans 14 amino acids. Germline lookup yields CDR1 KGHDR and CDR2 SFDVKD. Here the CDR3 reads CATSDFGSNYGYTF.

V usage is TRBV9 and J usage is TRBJ2-3; TCRdb's D gene call, TRBD1, goes unchecked for lack of DNA. The length of the CDR3 is 14 residues. Germline loops: CDR1 SGDLS, CDR2 YYNGEE. Here the CDR3 reads CASSVGPNTDTQYF.

The chain combines TRBV7-2 with TRBJ1-5; TCRdb's D call of TRBD1 is untestable without DNA. Germline V gene lookup returns CDR1 SGHTA and CDR2 FQGNSA. The CDR3 covers 15 residues. The CDR3 reads CASSSGPYSNQPQHF.

The chain is built from TRBV19 and TRBJ2-7. This CDR3 comprises 14 residues. Germline CDR1 is LNHDA and CDR2 is SQIVND (reference sequence). The CDR3 loop reads CASSIRVTDYEQYF.

The chain uses TRBV4-2 and TRBJ2-7; TCRdb gives TRBD2 as the D gene, but with no DNA this cannot be confirmed. The V gene's germline CDR1 is LGHNA and CDR2 YNFKEQ. The CDR3 spans 15 residues. CDR3 residues: CASSQQLAEAYEQYF.

The chain recombines TRBV12-3 or TRBV12-4 with TRBJ1-2. This CDR3 region has 13 residues. The CDR3 spells CASSPGRVYGYTF.

This chain links TRBV29-1 with TRBJ1-4; TCRdb's D gene call, TRBD1, goes unchecked for lack of DNA. From germline, CDR1 is SQVTM and CDR2 ANQGSEA. The CDR3 is 15 amino acids. The CDR3 is CSVKPTGGLNEKLFF.

V usage is TRBV9 and J usage is TRBJ1-1. Germline CDR1 is SGDLS and CDR2 is YYNGEE. CDR3 size: 14 residues. The CDR3 region is CASSVEGLTTEAFF.

The rearrangement uses TRBV6-2 or TRBV6-3 and TRBJ2-7. The CDR3 has 15 amino acids. Germline CDR1 is MNHEY and CDR2 is SVGEGT. The CDR3: CASSYSRTSTYEQYF.

V is TRBV6-2 or TRBV6-3 and J is TRBJ2-7; checking the TCRdb D call of TRBD1 is not possible without DNA. CDR1 MNHEY and CDR2 SVGEGT come from the germline V gene. The CDR3 contains 14 residues. This chain's CDR3 is CASSPQDRADEQYF.

Considering frequency, this clonotype is medium-sized. The gene calls are TRBV20-1 and TRBJ1-1; there is no DNA to check the TCRdb D call of TRBD1. The germline V gene encodes CDR1 DFQATT and CDR2 SNEGSKA (reference sequence). The CDR3 consists of 13 residues. CDR3 residues: CSAKTGGDTEAFF.

According to its frequency, this clonotype is medium-sized. This sequence joins TRBV5-1 and TRBJ1-1; TCRdb reports TRBD1, a call that lacks DNA to check it against. Germline values: CDR1 SGHRS, CDR2 YFSETQ. The CDR3 extends over 14 amino acids. The CDR3 protein is CASSPREAGTEAFF.

V and J are TRBV7-8 and TRBJ1-2; checking the TCRdb D call of TRBD1 is not possible without DNA. The germline V gene has CDR1 SGHVS and CDR2 FQNEAQ. CDR3 length: 15 amino acids. The chain's CDR3 is CASSLEGWGALGYTF.

This clonotype is medium-sized by frequency. The rearrangement uses TRBV29-1 and TRBJ2-1; there is no DNA to check the TCRdb D call of TRBD1. CDR1 and CDR2 (germline): SQVTM, ANQGSEA. The CDR3 is 13 amino acids. The CDR3 here is CSVAGTHYNEQFF.

This clonotype is classed as medium-sized by frequency. The chain carries TRBV20-1 and TRBJ2-1; TCRdb calls TRBD1, which cannot be checked without DNA. Germline loops: CDR1 DFQATT, CDR2 SNEGSKA (reference sequence). The CDR3 consists of 17 residues. The CDR3: CSASGLSISSSYNEQFF.